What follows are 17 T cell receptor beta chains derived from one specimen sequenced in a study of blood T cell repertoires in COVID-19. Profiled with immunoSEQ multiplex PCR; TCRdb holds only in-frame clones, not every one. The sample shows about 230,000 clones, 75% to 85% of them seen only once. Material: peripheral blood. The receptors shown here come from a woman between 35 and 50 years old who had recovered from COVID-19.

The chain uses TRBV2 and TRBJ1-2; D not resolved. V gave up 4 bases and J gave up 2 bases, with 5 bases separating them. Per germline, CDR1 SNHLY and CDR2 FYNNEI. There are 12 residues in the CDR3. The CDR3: CASSAQNYGYTF. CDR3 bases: TGTGCCAGCAGTGCACAGAACTATGGCTACACCTTC.

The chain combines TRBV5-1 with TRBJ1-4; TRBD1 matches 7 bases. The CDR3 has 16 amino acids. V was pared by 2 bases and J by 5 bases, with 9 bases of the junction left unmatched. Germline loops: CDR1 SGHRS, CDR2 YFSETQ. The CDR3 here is CASSFGYRGLNEKLFF. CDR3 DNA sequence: TGCGCCAGCAGCTTCGGGTACAGGGGATTAAATGAAAAACTGTTTTTT.

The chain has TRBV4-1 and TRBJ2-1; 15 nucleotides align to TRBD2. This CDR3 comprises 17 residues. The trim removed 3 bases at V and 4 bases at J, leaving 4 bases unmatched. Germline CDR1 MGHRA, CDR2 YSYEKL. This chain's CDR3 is CASSQSGLAGGYNEQFF. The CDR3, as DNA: TGCGCCAGCAGCCAGAGCGGACTAGCGGGGGGGTACAATGAGCAGTTCTTC.

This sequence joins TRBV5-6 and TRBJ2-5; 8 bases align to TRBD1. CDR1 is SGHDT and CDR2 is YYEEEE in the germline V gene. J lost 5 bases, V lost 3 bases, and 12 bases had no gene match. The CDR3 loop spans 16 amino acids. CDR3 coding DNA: TGTGCCAGCAGCTCGGAAGACAGGGGACGTACGGAGACCCAGTACTTC. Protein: CASSSEDRGRTETQYF. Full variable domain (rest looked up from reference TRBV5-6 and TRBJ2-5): DAGVTQSPTHLIKTRGQQVTLRCSPKSGHDTVSWYQQALGQGPQFIFQYYEEEERQRGNFPDRFSGHQFPNYSSELNVNALLLGDSALYLCASSSEDRGRTETQYFGPGTRLLVL.

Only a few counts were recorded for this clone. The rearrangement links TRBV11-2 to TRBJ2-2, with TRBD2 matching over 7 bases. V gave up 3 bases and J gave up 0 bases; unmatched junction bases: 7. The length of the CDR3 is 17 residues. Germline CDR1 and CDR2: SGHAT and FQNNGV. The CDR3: CASSLHGGGANTGELFF. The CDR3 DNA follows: TGTGCCAGCAGCTTGCATGGGGGGGGTGCGAACACCGGGGAGCTGTTTTTT. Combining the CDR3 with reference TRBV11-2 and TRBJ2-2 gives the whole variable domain EAGVAQSPRYKIIEKRQSVAFWCNPISGHATLYWYQQILGQGPKLLIQFQNNGVVDDSQLPKDRFSAERLKGVDSTLKIQPAKLEDSAVYLCASSLHGGGANTGELFFGEGSRLTVL.

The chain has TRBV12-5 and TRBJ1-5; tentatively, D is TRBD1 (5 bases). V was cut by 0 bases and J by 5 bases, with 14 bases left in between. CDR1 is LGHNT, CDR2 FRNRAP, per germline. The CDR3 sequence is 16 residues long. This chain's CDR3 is CASGLVVSGYHQPQHF. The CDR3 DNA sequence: TGTGCTAGTGGTTTGGTAGTATCAGGGTACCATCAGCCCCAGCATTTT.

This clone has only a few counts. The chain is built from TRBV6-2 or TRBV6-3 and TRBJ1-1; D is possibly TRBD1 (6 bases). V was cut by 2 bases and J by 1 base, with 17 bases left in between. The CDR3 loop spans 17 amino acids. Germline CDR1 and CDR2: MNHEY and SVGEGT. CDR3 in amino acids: CASSYLPDSLENTEAFF. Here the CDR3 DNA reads TGTGCCAGCAGTTACCTTCCGGACAGCCTTGAGAACACTGAAGCTTTCTTT.

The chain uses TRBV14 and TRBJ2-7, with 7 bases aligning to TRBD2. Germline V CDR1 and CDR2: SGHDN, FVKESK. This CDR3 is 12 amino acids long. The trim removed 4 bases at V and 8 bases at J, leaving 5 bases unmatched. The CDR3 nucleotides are TGTGCCAGCAGCCCCGGGGGGAGTAAGCAGTACTTC. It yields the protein CASSPGGSKQYF. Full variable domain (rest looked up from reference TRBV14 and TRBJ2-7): EAGVTQFPSHSVIEKGQTVTLRCDPISGHDNLYWYRRVMGKEIKFLLHFVKESKQDESGMPNNRFLAERTGGTYSTLKVQPAELEDSGVYFCASSPGGSKQYFGPGTRLTVT.

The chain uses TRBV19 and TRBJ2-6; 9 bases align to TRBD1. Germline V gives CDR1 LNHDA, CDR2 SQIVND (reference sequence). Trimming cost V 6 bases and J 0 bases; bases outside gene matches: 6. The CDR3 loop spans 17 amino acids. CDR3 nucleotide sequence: TGTGCCAGTAGCAGGACAGGGGCTTTCTCTGGGGCCAACGTCCTGACTTTC. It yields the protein CASSRTGAFSGANVLTF.

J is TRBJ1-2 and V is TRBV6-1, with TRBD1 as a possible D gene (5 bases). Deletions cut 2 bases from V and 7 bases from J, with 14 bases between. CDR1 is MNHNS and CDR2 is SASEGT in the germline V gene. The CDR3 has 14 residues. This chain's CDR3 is CASSESTGALGYTF. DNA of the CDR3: TGTGCCAGCAGTGAAAGCACAGGCGCTCTTGGCTACACCTTC.

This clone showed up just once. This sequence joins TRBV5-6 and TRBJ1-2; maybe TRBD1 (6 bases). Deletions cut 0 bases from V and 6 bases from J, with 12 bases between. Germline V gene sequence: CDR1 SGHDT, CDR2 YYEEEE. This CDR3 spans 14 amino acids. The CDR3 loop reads CASSLGRGAHGYTF. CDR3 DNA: TGTGCCAGCAGCTTGGGTCGGGGGGCGCATGGCTACACCTTC.

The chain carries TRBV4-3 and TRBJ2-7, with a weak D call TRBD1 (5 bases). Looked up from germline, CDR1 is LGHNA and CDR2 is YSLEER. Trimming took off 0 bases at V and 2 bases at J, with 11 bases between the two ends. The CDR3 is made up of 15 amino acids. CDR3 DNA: TGCGCCAGCAGCCAAGACCCCGAGACAGCCTACGAGCAGTACTTC. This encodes CASSQDPETAYEQYF.

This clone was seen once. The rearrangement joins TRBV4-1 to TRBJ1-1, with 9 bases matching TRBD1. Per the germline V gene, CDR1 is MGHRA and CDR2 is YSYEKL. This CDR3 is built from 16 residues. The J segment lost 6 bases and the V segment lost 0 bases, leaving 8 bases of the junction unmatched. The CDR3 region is CASSQDRWDRVPEAFF. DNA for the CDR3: TGCGCCAGCAGCCAAGATCGTTGGGACAGGGTCCCTGAAGCTTTCTTT.

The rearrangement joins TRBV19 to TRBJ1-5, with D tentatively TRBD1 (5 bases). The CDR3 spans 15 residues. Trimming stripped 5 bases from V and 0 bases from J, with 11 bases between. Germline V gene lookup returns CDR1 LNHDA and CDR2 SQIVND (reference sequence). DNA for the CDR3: TGTGCCAGTAGTCTTTCGACAGATAGCAATCAGCCCCAGCATTTT. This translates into CASSLSTDSNQPQHF.

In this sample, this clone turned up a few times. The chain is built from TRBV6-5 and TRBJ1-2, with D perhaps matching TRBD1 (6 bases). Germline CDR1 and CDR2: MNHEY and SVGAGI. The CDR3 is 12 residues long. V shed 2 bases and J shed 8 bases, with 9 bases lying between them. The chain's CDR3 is CASSYQGYGYTF. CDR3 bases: TGTGCCAGCAGTTACCAGGGGTACGGCTACACCTTC.

CDR3 region: CASSYGPANYGYTF. The DNA for the CDR3 is TGTGCCAGCAGTTACGGGCCAGCTAACTATGGCTACACCTTC. V gene TRBV6-5 combines with J gene TRBJ1-2; unclear D gene. The germline gives CDR1 MNHEY, CDR2 SVGAGI. The CDR3 is 14 residues long. Trimming cost V 2 bases and J 0 bases, with 7 bases left between them.

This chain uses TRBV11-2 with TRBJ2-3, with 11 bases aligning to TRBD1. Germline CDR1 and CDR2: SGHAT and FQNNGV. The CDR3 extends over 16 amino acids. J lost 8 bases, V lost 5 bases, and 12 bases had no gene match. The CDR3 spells CASSNQGQGARGTQYF. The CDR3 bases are TGTGCCAGCAGCAACCAAGGACAGGGGGCGCGTGGTACGCAGTATTTT.